Listed below are T cell receptor beta chains from one sample, sequenced in a study of blood T cell repertoires in COVID-19. The assay was immunoSEQ multiplex PCR, and TCRdb's table has in-frame clones only and misses some. The table lists about 130,000 clones, around 86% of them singletons. Sequenced input: peripheral blood. The receptors were sampled from a woman in her 70s with COVID-19, enrolled during active disease. Each CDR3 is given with its conserved first and last residue. Each record gives: J gene, CDR3 length, D gene, clone size, V gene, CDR3 DNA, CDR3 protein. A D gene is named only where the DNA matches it firmly. Clone size is not always given. Where it is, it says once, few, many or a class for expanded clones.

>TRBJ2-7|14|.|.|TRBV28
TGTGCCAGCAGCTCCGGGACACACTCCTACGAGCAGTACTTC
CASSSGTHSYEQYF
>TRBJ1-1|15|.|.|TRBV5-4
TGTGCCAGCAGCCCGCCTGGGGCGAAGAACACTGAAGCTTTCTTT
CASSPPGAKNTEAFF
>TRBJ2-2|14|.|.|TRBV7-6
TGTGCCAGCAGCCCCGGGTCGAACACCGGGGAGCTGTTTTTT
CASSPGSNTGELFF
>TRBJ1-2|14|.|.|TRBV6-5
TGTGCCAGCACCCGAGGGAGGCAGGCAGGGAGCTACACCTTC
CASTRGRQAGSYTF
>TRBJ2-7|16|TRBD2|.|TRBV5-1
TGCGCCAGCAGCTTGAGCGGGGACGCGTTGAGATACGAGCAGTACTTC
CASSLSGDALRYEQYF
>TRBJ1-2|14|TRBD1|few|TRBV5-6
TGTGCCAGCATACGGACAGGGAATCTCTATGGCTACACCTTC
CASIRTGNLYGYTF
>TRBJ1-1|16|TRBD1|.|TRBV5-7
TGTGCCAGCAGCCCCTTCCGACAGGGACCCCACACTGAAGCTTTCTTT
CASSPFRQGPHTEAFF
>TRBJ2-1|16|TRBD2|.|TRBV6-5
TGTGCCAGCAGTTTTACTTCCGGGACTATCTACAATGAGCAGTTCTTC
CASSFTSGTIYNEQFF
>TRBJ1-1|14|TRBD1|.|TRBV9
TGTGCCAGCAGCGTAGCAGGAGGGGGCGGCGGAGCTTTCTTT
CASSVAGGGGGAFF
>TRBJ1-1|17|TRBD1|.|TRBV18
TGTGCCAGCTCACCACGGACAGGGGGCACGCTGAACACTGAAGCTTTCTTT
CASSPRTGGTLNTEAFF